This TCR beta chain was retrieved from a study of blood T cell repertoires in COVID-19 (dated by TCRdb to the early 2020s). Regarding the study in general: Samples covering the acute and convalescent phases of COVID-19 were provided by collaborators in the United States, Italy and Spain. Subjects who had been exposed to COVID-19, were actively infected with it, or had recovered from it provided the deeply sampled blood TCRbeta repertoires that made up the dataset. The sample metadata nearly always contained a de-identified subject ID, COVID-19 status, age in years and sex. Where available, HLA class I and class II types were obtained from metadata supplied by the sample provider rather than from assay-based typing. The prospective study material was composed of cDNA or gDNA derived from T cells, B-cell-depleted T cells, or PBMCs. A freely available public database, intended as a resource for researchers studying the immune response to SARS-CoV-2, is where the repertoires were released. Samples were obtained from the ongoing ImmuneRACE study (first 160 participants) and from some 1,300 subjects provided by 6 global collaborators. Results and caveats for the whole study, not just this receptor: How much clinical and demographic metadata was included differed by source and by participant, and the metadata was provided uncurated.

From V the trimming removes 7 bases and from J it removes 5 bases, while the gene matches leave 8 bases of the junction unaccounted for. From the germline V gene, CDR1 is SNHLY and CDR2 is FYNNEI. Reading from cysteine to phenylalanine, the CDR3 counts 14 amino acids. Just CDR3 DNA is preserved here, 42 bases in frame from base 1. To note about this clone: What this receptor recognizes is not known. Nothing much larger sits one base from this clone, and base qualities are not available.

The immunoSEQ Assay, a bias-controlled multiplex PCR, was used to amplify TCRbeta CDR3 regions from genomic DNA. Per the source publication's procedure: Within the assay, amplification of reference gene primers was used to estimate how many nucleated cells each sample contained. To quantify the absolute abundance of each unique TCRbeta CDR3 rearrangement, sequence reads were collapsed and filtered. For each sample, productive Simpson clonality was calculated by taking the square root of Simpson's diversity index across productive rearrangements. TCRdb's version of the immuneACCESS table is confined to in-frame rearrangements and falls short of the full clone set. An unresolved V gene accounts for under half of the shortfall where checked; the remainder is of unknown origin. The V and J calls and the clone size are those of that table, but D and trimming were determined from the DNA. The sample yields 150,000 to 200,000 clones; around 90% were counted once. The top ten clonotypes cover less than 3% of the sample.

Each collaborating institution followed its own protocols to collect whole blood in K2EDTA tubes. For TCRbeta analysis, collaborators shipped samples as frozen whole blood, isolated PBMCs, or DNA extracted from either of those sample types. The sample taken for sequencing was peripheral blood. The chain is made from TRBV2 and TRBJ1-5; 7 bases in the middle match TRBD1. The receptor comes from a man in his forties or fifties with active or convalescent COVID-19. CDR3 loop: CASNDRELHQPQHF. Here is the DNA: TGTGCCAGCAACGACAGGGAGTTGCATCAGCCCCAGCATTTT.